One and the same sample provided the 32 T cell receptor beta chains below, sequenced in a study of blood T cell repertoires in COVID-19. Clones were sequenced by immunoSEQ multiplex PCR, and TCRdb holds only the in-frame ones, with some missing. The sample includes 150,000 to 200,000 clones, around 87% of them seen just once. Material: peripheral blood. The receptors were gathered from a man aged 35 to 55 with active or convalescent COVID-19.

V usage is TRBV11-2 and J usage is TRBJ2-5; the D gene is possibly TRBD1 (5 bases). The CDR3 totals 15 residues. V was trimmed by 0 bases and J by 7 bases, leaving 15 bases between them. Germline CDR1 and CDR2: SGHAT and FQNNGV. CDR3 DNA: TGTGCCAGCAGCTTAGATTTGACAGAGTTTTGGACCCAGTACTTC. It yields the protein CASSLDLTEFWTQYF.

The V and J genes are TRBV15 and TRBJ2-1, with D hard to call. The V gene lost 0 bases and the J gene lost 6 bases, with 12 bases spanning the gap. Germline V gene data show CDR1 as LNHNV and CDR2 as YYDKDF (reference sequence). CDR3 length: 15 residues. The CDR3 nucleotides are TGTGCCACCAGCAGAGATAAGTTGAGCCTCAATGAGCAGTTCTTC. This codes for CATSRDKLSLNEQFF.

The V and J genes are TRBV5-1 and TRBJ2-5, with TRBD2 matching 7 bases. CDR1 is SGHRS, CDR2 YFSETQ, per germline. The CDR3 sequence is 16 residues long. Germline trimming cut 4 bases from V and 5 bases from J; bases unmatched to any gene: 14. The CDR3 sequence: CASSVSLGTGGETQYF. The DNA of the CDR3 is TGCGCCAGCAGCGTTTCCCTTGGAACCGGGGGGGAGACCCAGTACTTC.

The J gene is TRBJ1-6, the V gene TRBV27, with a possible D match to TRBD1 (5 bases). The CDR3 extends over 14 amino acids. CDR1 and CDR2 (germline): MNHEY, SMNVEV (reference sequence). The V end was cut by 5 bases, the J end by 5 bases, with 10 bases between. CDR3 nucleotide sequence: TGTGCCAGCAGTCCCGGGACTGATAATTCACCCCTCCACTTT. Translating it yields CASSPGTDNSPLHF.

CDR3 protein: CASSFETGAKNIQYF. In nucleotides, the CDR3 is TGCGCCAGCAGCTTCGAGACAGGGGCGAAAAACATTCAGTACTTC. This sequence joins TRBV5-1 and TRBJ2-4; 8 bases map to TRBD1. V was pared by 2 bases and J by 4 bases, with 5 bases of the junction left unmatched. CDR3 length: 15 amino acids. Per the germline V gene, CDR1 is SGHRS and CDR2 is YFSETQ.

This chain links TRBV7-2 with TRBJ2-2, with 11 bases matching TRBD2. This CDR3 is built from 17 residues. Per the germline V gene, CDR1 is SGHTA and CDR2 is FQGNSA. With V trimmed by 5 bases and J by 2 bases, 7 bases remained unmatched. The CDR3: CASSPSLAGANTGELFF. CDR3 coding DNA: TGTGCCAGCAGCCCCTCACTAGCGGGGGCCAACACCGGGGAGCTGTTTTTT.

The chain has TRBV4-1 and TRBJ2-7; D unresolved. The V end was cut by 0 bases, the J end by 3 bases, with 18 bases between. The germline V gene has CDR1 MGHRA and CDR2 YSYEKL. CDR3 length equals 17 residues. The CDR3 loop reads CASSQDFGQKNVYEQYF. As DNA, the CDR3 is TGCGCCAGCAGCCAAGATTTTGGGCAGAAAAACGTCTACGAGCAGTACTTC.

The chain carries TRBV7-2 and TRBJ2-3, with 10 bases fitting TRBD2. This CDR3 region has 17 residues. J gave up 2 bases and V 0 bases, and 5 bases lay outside the gene matches. Germline V CDR1 and CDR2: SGHTA, FQGNSA. DNA for the CDR3: TGTGCCAGCAGCTTAGCGCGAACTAGCGGGGACACAGATACGCAGTATTTT. This codes for CASSLARTSGDTDTQYF. Full variable domain (missing parts from reference TRBV7-2 and TRBJ2-3): GAGVSQSPSNKVTEKGKDVELRCDPISGHTALYWYRQSLGQGLEFLIYFQGNSAPDKSGLPSDRFSAERTGGSVSTLTIQRTQQEDSAVYLCASSLARTSGDTDTQYFGPGTRLTVL.

This chain links TRBV28 with TRBJ2-7, with unresolved D. The CDR3 covers 14 residues. Trimming shortened V by 1 base and J by 0 bases, and 7 bases separated the two germline ends. Germline V gene sequence: CDR1 MDHEN, CDR2 SYDVKM. The chain's CDR3 is CASSLSHGSYEQYF. In DNA form, the CDR3 reads TGTGCCAGCAGTTTATCACATGGCTCCTACGAGCAGTACTTC.

This chain uses TRBV5-8 with TRBJ1-5, with 10 bases fitting TRBD1. The CDR3 spans 17 residues. The V segment lost 3 bases and the J segment 0 bases; nucleotides outside the gene matches: 6. The germline V gene encodes CDR1 SGHTS and CDR2 YDEGEE. This CDR3 is CASSSWGQGSSNQPQHF. The CDR3 bases are TGTGCCAGCAGCTCTTGGGGACAGGGGAGTAGCAATCAGCCCCAGCATTTT.

The gene calls are TRBV4-3 and TRBJ2-5, with unresolved D. The CDR3 has 15 amino acids. V lost 1 base and J 5 bases, leaving 14 bases between the germline ends. Germline-derived CDR1 and CDR2 are LGHNA and YSLEER. CDR3 sequence (DNA): TGCGCCAGCAGCCAAGTCGCGAAGTCCAGGGAGACCCAGTACTTC. Translated, it gives CASSQVAKSRETQYF.

The sample holds one count of this clone. The CDR3 nucleotides are TGTGCCACGGGTGACCGGGGGAAGGATCACTATGGCTACACCTTC. Its translation: CATGDRGKDHYGYTF. V usage is TRBV13 and J usage is TRBJ1-2; D is perhaps TRBD1 (5 bases). The V gene's germline CDR1 is PRHDT and CDR2 FYEKMQ (reference sequence). This CDR3 region has 15 residues. V shed 10 bases and J shed 3 bases, with 21 bases lying between them.

This chain connects TRBV5-1 to TRBJ1-5; the D gene is possibly TRBD1 (6 bases). V dropped 4 bases and J dropped 0 bases, with 14 bases sitting between them. The CDR3 is 16 residues long. CDR1 and CDR2 (germline): SGHRS, YFSETQ. The CDR3 region is CASSEWGQDSNQPQHF. Here the CDR3 DNA reads TGCGCCAGCAGCGAGTGGGGGCAGGATAGCAATCAGCCCCAGCATTTT.

The rearrangement links TRBV7-2 to TRBJ1-6, with TRBD1 identical over 10 bases. Looked up from germline, CDR1 is SGHTA and CDR2 is FQGNSA. J gave up 0 bases and V 6 bases, and 5 bases lay outside the gene matches. This CDR3 has 17 amino acids. For the CDR3, the DNA is TGTGCCAGCAGACCGGACAGGGGGAGCTCCTATAATTCACCCCTCCACTTT. Translation: CASRPDRGSSYNSPLHF.

V gene TRBV27 combines with J gene TRBJ1-5; TRBD1 might be the D (6 bases). Trimming pared 6 bases from V and 7 bases from J, leaving 16 bases between. Germline assignment: CDR1 MNHEY and CDR2 SMNVEV (reference sequence). This CDR3 has 14 amino acids. Here the CDR3 DNA reads TGTGCCAGCAGAGATACAGGGATTTGGCAGCCCCAGCATTTT. It specifies CASRDTGIWQPQHF.

The genes are TRBV19 and TRBJ1-4; D may be TRBD1 (5 bases). V was cut by 6 bases and J by 8 bases, with 13 bases left in between. The germline V gene encodes CDR1 LNHDA and CDR2 SQIVND (reference sequence). This CDR3 has 13 residues. CDR3 loop: CASSSREGEKLFF. DNA of the CDR3: TGTGCCAGTAGCTCGAGGGAGGGGGAAAAACTGTTTTTT.

The chain joins TRBV27 to TRBJ1-1; unclear D gene. CDR3 size: 13 residues. From germline, CDR1 is MNHEY and CDR2 SMNVEV (reference sequence). With 7 bases removed from V and 1 base from J, the gap between germline ends came to 10 bases. In nucleotides, the CDR3 is TGTGCCAGCACCCATGGGCGGAACACTGAAGCTTTCTTT. This codes for CASTHGRNTEAFF.

The chain links TRBV14 to TRBJ2-5, with D tentatively TRBD1 (6 bases). V was trimmed by 3 bases and J by 4 bases, leaving 12 bases between them. This CDR3 is 14 amino acids long. CDR1 is SGHDN, CDR2 FVKESK, per germline. The CDR3 spells CASSHRDIGETQYF. The DNA for the CDR3 is TGTGCCAGCAGCCATCGGGACATTGGAGAGACCCAGTACTTC.

The rearrangement uses TRBV11-2 and TRBJ2-3, with D maybe TRBD2 (5 bases). The V gene lost 3 bases and the J gene lost 0 bases, with 10 bases spanning the gap. Germline loops: CDR1 SGHAT, CDR2 FQNNGV. There are 15 residues in the CDR3. The CDR3 spells CASSFSRTSTDTQYF. The DNA for the CDR3 is TGTGCCAGCAGCTTCAGCAGGACTAGCACAGATACGCAGTATTTT.

The rearrangement links TRBV7-2 to TRBJ2-3; 8 nucleotides match TRBD2. Per the germline V gene, CDR1 is SGHTA and CDR2 is FQGNSA. V shed 5 bases, J shed 2 bases, and the junction held 6 bases outside the gene matches. The CDR3 extends over 15 amino acids. The CDR3 DNA reads TGTGCCAGCAGCCCAAAGCGGGGGTTCACAGATACGCAGTATTTT. Amino acid sequence: CASSPKRGFTDTQYF.

This sequence joins TRBV11-3 and TRBJ1-2, with no clear D. V lost 2 bases and J lost 2, with 6 bases in between. Germline lookup yields CDR1 SGHNT and CDR2 YENEEA. The CDR3 covers 13 residues. CDR3 nucleotides: TGTGCCAGCAGCTTAAACACCAACTATGGCTACACCTTC. Protein: CASSLNTNYGYTF.

J is TRBJ2-6 and V is TRBV3-1 (or the pseudogene TRBV3-2); D is perhaps TRBD2 (5 bases). The CDR3 consists of 15 residues. Looked up from germline, CDR1 is LGHDT and CDR2 is YNNKEL (reference sequence). V was trimmed by 4 bases and J by 0 bases, leaving 7 bases between them. The CDR3 nucleotides read TGTGCCAGCAGCCCGGGGAGCTCTGGGGCCAACGTCCTGACTTTC. This gives the protein CASSPGSSGANVLTF.

This clone was seen just once. V is TRBV29-1 and J is TRBJ2-7; perhaps TRBD2 as D (6 bases). Trimming stripped 4 bases from V and 3 bases from J, with 19 bases between. This CDR3 is 15 amino acids long. CDR1 is SQVTM, CDR2 ANQGSEA, per germline. The CDR3 is CSVGFADRGNYEQYF. As DNA, the CDR3 is TGCAGCGTTGGGTTTGCGGATCGGGGGAACTACGAGCAGTACTTC.

Points on this clone: A read error may produce the germline difference seen at one junction end. The J gene is TRBJ1-3, the V gene TRBV12-3 or TRBV12-4, with D unresolved. This CDR3 spans 13 amino acids. CDR3 in DNA: TGTGCCAGCAGTTTAGTCTTGGGTGGAGGAAAAGGTTTT. The encoded protein is CASSLVLGGGKGF.

The chain joins TRBV11-3 to TRBJ1-4, with 8 bases fitting TRBD1. Germline assignment: CDR1 SGHNT and CDR2 YENEEA. The trim removed 5 bases at V and 4 bases at J, leaving 6 bases unmatched. CDR3 length: 15 amino acids. CDR3 loop: CASSPTGQDNEKLFF. CDR3 in DNA: TGTGCCAGCAGCCCAACGGGACAGGATAATGAAAAACTGTTTTTT.

This clone was detected a few times. The V and J genes are TRBV4-1 and TRBJ2-6; tentative D call: TRBD2 (5 bases). V was shortened by 0 bases and J by 4 bases, with 13 bases between the two germline ends. The CDR3 totals 17 residues. The germline V gene encodes CDR1 MGHRA and CDR2 YSYEKL. The chain's CDR3 is CASSQDREGAGANVLTF. The CDR3, as DNA: TGCGCCAGCAGCCAAGATCGGGAAGGAGCCGGGGCCAACGTCCTGACTTTC.

V and J are TRBV19 and TRBJ1-2, with D unclear. The CDR3 sequence is 15 residues long. The germline V and J ends were trimmed by 7 bases and 2 bases, with 17 bases remaining between them. Germline V gene sequence: CDR1 LNHDA, CDR2 SQIVND (reference sequence). The DNA of the CDR3 is TGTGCCAGTACAAGTGGAGCGTCCGGCAACTATGGCTACACCTTC. It codes for CASTSGASGNYGYTF.

This clone was seen a single time. The chain joins TRBV5-1 to TRBJ2-1, with D unresolved. With 0 bases removed from V and 9 bases from J, the gap between germline ends came to 4 bases. Germline CDR1 reads SGHRS; CDR2 reads YFSETQ. There are 11 residues in the CDR3. The CDR3 protein is CASSLVSEQFF. CDR3 sequence (DNA): TGCGCCAGCAGCTTGGTCTCTGAGCAGTTCTTC.

The chain carries TRBV29-1 and TRBJ1-3; D call uncertain. The CDR3 is 12 residues long. V was trimmed by 7 bases and J by 0 bases, leaving 7 bases between them. Germline loops: CDR1 SQVTM, CDR2 ANQGSEA. CDR3 in DNA: TGCAGCGCCGACACCTCTGGAAACACCATATATTTT. Protein product: CSADTSGNTIYF.

This sequence joins TRBV2 and TRBJ2-5, with 7 nucleotides matching TRBD1. Unmatched junction bases numbered 7, after V lost 5 bases and J lost 7 bases. The germline V gene has CDR1 SNHLY and CDR2 FYNNEI. The CDR3 is 13 residues long. The CDR3 coding sequence is TGTGCCAGCAGTTCCCAGGGGGTAGGGACCCAGTACTTC. It encodes CASSSQGVGTQYF.

The CDR3 sequence is CASSLNRPGQGATGELFF. In DNA form, the CDR3 reads TGTGCCAGCAGCTTAAATAGGCCGGGACAGGGGGCCACCGGGGAGCTGTTTTTT. This chain links TRBV7-2 with TRBJ2-2; 12 nucleotides match TRBD1. CDR1 and CDR2 from the germline V gene are SGHTA and FQGNSA. This CDR3 is 18 amino acids long. The junction had 8 bases not matched to a gene; V was cut back by 2 bases and J by 4 bases.

V is TRBV24-1 and J is TRBJ2-1; D might be TRBD1 (7 bases). V lost 1 base to trimming and J lost 4 bases, with 13 bases between them. From germline, CDR1 is KGHDR and CDR2 SFDVKD. The length of the CDR3 is 16 residues. CDR3 DNA sequence: TGTGCCACCAGTGATTTTGGAGGGGGCGTTTACAATGAGCAGTTCTTC. Its translation is CATSDFGGGVYNEQFF.